Presented here are 8 T cell receptor beta chains from one specimen sequenced in a study of vaccination and CD4 T cells after COVID-19. Their antigen targets remain unknown. Specified treatment: approximately nine-day PBMC culture with coronavirus spike peptide pools or control peptides (ViraFEST assay). Researchers collected the unexposed donor's CD4+ T cells before the COVID-19 pandemic (2011-2018). The Oncomine TCR Beta short-read assay sequenced DNA from cultured CD4+ T cells. Genomic DNA was isolated from CD4+ T cells that had been cultured. TCRdb fed the PCR reads into MiXCR, producing one record per CDR3 protein. The table includes some 9,000 distinct CDR3 sequences, roughly 30% detected once. The sequenced sample consisted of CD4+ T cells from blood, cultured in vitro. Receptors were obtained from a human donor in good health.

The rearrangement links TRBV7-2 to TRBJ2-7, with D perhaps matching TRBD1 or TRBD2 (5 bases each). Trimming pared 1 base from V and 6 bases from J, leaving 10 bases between. The length of the CDR3 is 13 residues. CDR1 SGHTA and CDR2 FQGNSA come from the germline V gene. The CDR3 DNA follows: TGTGCCAGCAGCTTAGAGAGGGACCGCGAGCAGTACTTC. Protein product: CASSLERDREQYF.

This clonotype was detected only a few times. This chain links TRBV2 with TRBJ2-5, with D possibly being TRBD1 or TRBD2 (5 bases each). V dropped 2 bases and J dropped 5 bases, with 9 bases sitting between them. The CDR3 spans 13 residues. Germline CDR1 and CDR2: SNHLY and FYNNEI. The CDR3 DNA follows: TGTGCCAGCAGTGAACAATGGGGGGAGACCCAGTACTTC. Amino acid sequence: CASSEQWGETQYF. Drawing the rest from reference TRBV2 and TRBJ2-5, the complete variable domain is EPEVTQTPSHQVTQMGQEVILRCVPISNHLYFYWYRQILGQKVEFLVSFYNNEISEKSEIFDDQFSVERPDGSNFTLKIRSTKLEDSAMYFCASSEQWGETQYFGPGTRLLVL.

This clonotype has a handful of counts. The chain is built from TRBV7-2 and TRBJ2-7; D unresolved. Trimming stripped 5 bases from V and 4 bases from J, with 6 bases between. The CDR3 covers 11 residues. Germline CDR1 reads SGHTA; CDR2 reads FQGNSA. CDR3 residues: CASSDRYEQYF. The CDR3 DNA reads as TGTGCCAGCAGCGACCGGTACGAGCAGTACTTC.

This clonotype is a singleton in its sample. The chain uses TRBV9 and TRBJ2-7; 7 bases line up with TRBD1. The V and J ends lost 3 bases and 0 bases, in that order; junction bases with no gene match: 3. Looked up from germline, CDR1 is SGDLS and CDR2 is YYNGEE. CDR3 length equals 14 residues. CDR3 protein: CASSATGSSYEQYF. The CDR3 DNA follows: TGTGCCAGCAGCGCGACAGGGAGCTCCTACGAGCAGTACTTC.

This clonotype occurred a few times. The CDR3 DNA sequence: TGTGCCAGCAGTATCCTAGCGGGAGCCGAAGAGCAGTACTTC. Its protein product is CASSILAGAEEQYF. This chain joins TRBV12-3 or TRBV12-4 and TRBJ2-7, with 10 nucleotides matching TRBD2. The junction had 8 bases not matched to a gene; V was cut back by 5 bases and J by 7 bases. The CDR3 has 14 residues.

The rearrangement uses TRBV12-3 or TRBV12-4 and TRBJ1-1; the D is unclear. The CDR3 loop spans 15 amino acids. Deletions cut 3 bases from V and 1 base from J, with 12 bases between. This chain's CDR3 is CASSFRTAGNTEAFF. CDR3 nucleotides: TGTGCCAGCAGTTTCCGGACGGCGGGGAACACTGAAGCTTTCTTT.

This clonotype was observed a handful of times. The chain is built from TRBV20-1 and TRBJ2-7, with a weak D call TRBD2 (5 bases). The length of the CDR3 is 15 residues. V gave up 3 bases and J gave up 5 bases, with 20 bases separating them. Looked up from germline, CDR1 is DFQATT and CDR2 is SNEGSKA (reference sequence). This CDR3 reads CSASLTGILGNEQYF. As DNA, the CDR3 is TGCAGTGCTAGTCTAACCGGGATCCTAGGCAACGAGCAGTACTTC.

This clonotype is labeled medium-sized. The chain is built from TRBV24-1 and TRBJ1-3, with TRBD1 as a possible D gene (5 bases). V lost 2 bases to trimming and J lost 0 bases, with 16 bases between them. Per the germline V gene, CDR1 is KGHDR and CDR2 is SFDVKD. The CDR3 covers 18 residues. The CDR3 region has the DNA TGTGCCACCAGTGATTGGAAGGGGCAGCGCTTCTCTGGAAACACCATATATTTT. Encoded protein: CATSDWKGQRFSGNTIYF.